This T cell receptor (beta chain) appears in the sequencing data of a study of cytomegalovirus exposure and HLA in healthy donors. This CDR3 has 16 amino acids. J was trimmed by 1 base and V by 3 bases; bases with no gene match: 6. Per germline, CDR1 MGHRA and CDR2 YSYEKL. This PCR relied on a set of 60 Vbeta primers and 13 Jbeta primers. Profiling relied on immunoSEQ multiplex PCR, and the TCRdb table lists in-frame clones only, not all of them. Counted here are some 120,000 clones, 81% occurring once; the ten biggest clones make up roughly 2.4%. V usage is TRBV4-1 and J usage is TRBJ2-5, with 9 bases aligning to TRBD1. The sequence was collected from a woman aged 40 to 50 in good health and CMV-seronegative. Specimen: PBMCs. The CDR3 loop reads CASSHRPGQGQETQYF. CDR3 nucleotides: TGCGCCAGCAGCCACAGGCCGGGACAGGGCCAAGAGACCCAGTACTTC.